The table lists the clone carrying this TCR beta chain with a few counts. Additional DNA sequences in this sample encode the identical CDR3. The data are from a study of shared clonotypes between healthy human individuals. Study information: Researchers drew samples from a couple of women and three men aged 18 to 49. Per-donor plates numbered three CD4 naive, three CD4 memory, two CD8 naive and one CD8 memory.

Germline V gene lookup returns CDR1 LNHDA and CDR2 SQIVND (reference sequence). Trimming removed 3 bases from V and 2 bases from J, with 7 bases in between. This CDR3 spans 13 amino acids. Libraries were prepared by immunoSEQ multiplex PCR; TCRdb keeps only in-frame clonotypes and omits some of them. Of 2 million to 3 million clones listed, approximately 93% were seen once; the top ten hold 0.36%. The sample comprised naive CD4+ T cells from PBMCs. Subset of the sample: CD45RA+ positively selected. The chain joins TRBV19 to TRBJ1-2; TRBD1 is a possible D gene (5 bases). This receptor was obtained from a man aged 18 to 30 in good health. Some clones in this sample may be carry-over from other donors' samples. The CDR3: CASSIRQNYGYTF. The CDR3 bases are TGTGCCAGTAGTATCAGACAGAACTATGGCTACACCTTC.